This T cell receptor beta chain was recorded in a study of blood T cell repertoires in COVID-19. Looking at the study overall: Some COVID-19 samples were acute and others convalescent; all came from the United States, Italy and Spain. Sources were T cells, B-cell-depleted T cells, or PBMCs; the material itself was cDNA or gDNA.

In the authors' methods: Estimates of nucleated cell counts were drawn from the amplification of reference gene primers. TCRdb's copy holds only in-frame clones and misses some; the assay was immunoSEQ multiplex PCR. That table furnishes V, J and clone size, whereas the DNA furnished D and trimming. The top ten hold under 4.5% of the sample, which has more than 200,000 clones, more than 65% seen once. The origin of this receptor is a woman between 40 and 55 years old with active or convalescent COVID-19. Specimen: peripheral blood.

Here the CDR3 DNA reads TGTGCCAGTACTTCAGGGGCCGCTAGCACAGATACGCAGTATTTT. Translation gives CASTSGAASTDTQYF. The chain employs TRBV19 and TRBJ2-3; possibly TRBD1 for D (6 bases). The germline V gene has CDR1 LNHDA and CDR2 SQIVND (reference sequence). The CDR3 extends over 15 amino acids. V lost 7 bases and J 0 bases, leaving 14 bases between the germline ends.